This T cell receptor (beta chain) was sequenced in a study of blood T cell repertoires in COVID-19. The overall study: COVID-19 samples, acute and convalescent, were from the United States, Italy and Spain. PBMCs, B-cell-depleted T cells, or T cells were the source of the cDNA or gDNA that made up the material.

Study processing details: It was from reference gene primer amplification that nucleated cell counts were estimated. TCRdb's table, derived via immunoSEQ multiplex PCR, lists solely in-frame clones and lacks some. Clonal size and the V and J genes are those of that table, whereas D and trimming came from the DNA. The table includes over 30,000 clones, 85% to 90% detected once. V was clipped by 4 bases and J by 4 bases; unmatched bases: 16. CDR3 length equals 17 residues. This TCR came from a man between 65 and 85 years old with acute or convalescent COVID-19. The sample consisted of peripheral blood. The chain couples TRBV23-1 to TRBJ2-7; 7 bases agree with TRBD1. TRBV23-1 is assigned to the ORF class and has an uncertain function. DNA for the CDR3: TGCGCCAGCAGTCTATTCCCCTATGCCGGGACAGCTTACGAGCAGTACTTC. Its protein product is CASSLFPYAGTAYEQYF.